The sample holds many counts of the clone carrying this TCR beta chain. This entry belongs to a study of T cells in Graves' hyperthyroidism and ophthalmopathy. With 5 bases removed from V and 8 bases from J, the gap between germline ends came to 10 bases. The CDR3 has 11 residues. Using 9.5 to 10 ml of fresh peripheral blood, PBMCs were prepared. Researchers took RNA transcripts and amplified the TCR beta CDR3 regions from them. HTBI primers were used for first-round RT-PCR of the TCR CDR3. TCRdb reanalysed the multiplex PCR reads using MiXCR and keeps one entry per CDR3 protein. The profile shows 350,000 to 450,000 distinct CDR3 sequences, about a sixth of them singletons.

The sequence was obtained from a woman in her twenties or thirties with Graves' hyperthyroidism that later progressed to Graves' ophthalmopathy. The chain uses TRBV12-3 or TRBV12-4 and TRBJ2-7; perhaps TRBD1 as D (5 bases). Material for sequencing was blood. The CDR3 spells CASSASGKQYF. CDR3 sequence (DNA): TGTGCCAGCAGTGCCTCAGGGAAGCAGTACTTC.